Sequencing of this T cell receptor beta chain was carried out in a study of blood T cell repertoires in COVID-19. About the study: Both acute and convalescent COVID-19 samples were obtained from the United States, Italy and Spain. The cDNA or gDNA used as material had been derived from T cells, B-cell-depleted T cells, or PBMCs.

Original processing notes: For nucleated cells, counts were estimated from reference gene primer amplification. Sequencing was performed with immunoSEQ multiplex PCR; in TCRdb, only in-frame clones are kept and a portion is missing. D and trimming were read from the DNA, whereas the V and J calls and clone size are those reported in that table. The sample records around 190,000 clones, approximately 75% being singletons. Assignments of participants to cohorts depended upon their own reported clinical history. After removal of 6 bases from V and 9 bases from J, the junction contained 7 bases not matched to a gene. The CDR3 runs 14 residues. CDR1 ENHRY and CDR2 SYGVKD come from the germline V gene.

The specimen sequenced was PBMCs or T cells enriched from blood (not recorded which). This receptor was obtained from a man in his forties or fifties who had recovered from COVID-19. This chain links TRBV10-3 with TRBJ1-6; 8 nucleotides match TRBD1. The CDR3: CAISGDRKGSPLHF. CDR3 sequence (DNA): TGTGCCATCAGCGGGGACAGGAAAGGTTCACCCCTCCACTTT.